This TCR beta chain was documented in a study of regulatory T cells in long-lasting Graves disease. CDR3 length equals 16 residues. In germline, CDR1 is SGHRS, CDR2 YFSETQ. Trimming took 0 bases from V and 3 from J, leaving 15 bases between them. Documented time point: newly diagnosed GD, antithyroid drugs for less than 3 months. Generation of the TCR library employed RNA extracted from PBMCs. Through Arm-PCR of CDR3 regions and iRepertoire HTBI primers, TCR beta libraries were built. TCRdb re-derived calls from the multiplex PCR reads in MiXCR, one entry per CDR3 protein. The table shows hundreds of thousands of distinct CDR3 sequences, with 15% to 20% occurring only once. The same specimen was also included in a second study, on T cells in Graves' hyperthyroidism and ophthalmopathy. From that second work: The model anticipated ophthalmopathy a median about six months pre-onset.

The TCR comes from a woman between 40 and 65 years old with Graves disease. Sequencing used peripheral blood mononuclear cells (PBMCs), obtained at new diagnosis, from a patient treated with antithyroid drugs. The chain carries TRBV5-1 and TRBJ1-2, with D unclear. CDR3 region: CASSLELSQRHYGYTF. CDR3 DNA sequence: TGCGCCAGCAGCTTGGAGTTATCACAGCGTCACTATGGCTACACCTTC.